This record covers a single T cell receptor (beta chain). Trimming shortened V by 2 bases and J by 10 bases, and 17 bases separated the two germline ends. The CDR3 covers 14 residues. Germline-derived CDR1 and CDR2 are MNHNS and SASEGT. This sample is drawn from a study of shared clonotypes between healthy human individuals. The method was immunoSEQ multiplex PCR; TCRdb's version includes in-frame clones alone and lacks a portion of them. The profile covers about 980,000 clones, with 70% to 85% appearing a single time and nearly 1.5% taken by the ten largest. Sequencing was carried out using memory CD4+ T cells sorted from blood. Subset here: CD45RA-negative fraction. This chain links TRBV6-1 with TRBJ2-5; D is possibly TRBD1 (5 bases). This clonotype was sampled from a young man in good health. CDR3 loop: CASSELFHTGNQYF. In nucleotides, the CDR3 is TGTGCCAGCAGTGAACTTTTCCACACAGGAAACCAGTACTTC.